This entry features one T cell receptor beta chain sequence. As yet, its antigen is unknown. This specimen comes from a study of cytomegalovirus exposure and HLA in healthy donors. On the study more broadly: When 350 to 500 donors were genotyped, approximately 80% of them were found to fall in the Caucasian-associated ancestry cluster. Whole-study results and caveats: With high specificity and sensitivity, the classifier reportedly diagnosed cytomegalovirus status. Later, an analysis found that common viral pathogens appeared to be linked with several of the most significant clusters. Investigators reported 150 to 200 TCR beta chains as tied to cytomegalovirus.

The V and J ends lost 4 bases and 4 bases respectively, with 13 bases between them. This CDR3 comprises 14 residues. The germline V gene encodes CDR1 SGHNT and CDR2 YYREEE (reference sequence). The PCR was carried out with 60 Vbeta primers and 13 Jbeta primers. The data were produced by immunoSEQ multiplex PCR, yet TCRdb's version contains in-frame clones alone and is incomplete. The sample has approximately 120,000 clones; 65% to 85% are singletons. The receptor was derived from a man younger than 35 in good health and CMV-seropositive. V and J are TRBV5-4 and TRBJ2-3; D not resolved. Sequencing used PBMCs. CDR3 amino acids: CASSQGSSSDTQYF. CDR3 coding DNA: TGTGCCAGCAGCCAAGGTTCTAGTTCAGATACGCAGTATTTT.